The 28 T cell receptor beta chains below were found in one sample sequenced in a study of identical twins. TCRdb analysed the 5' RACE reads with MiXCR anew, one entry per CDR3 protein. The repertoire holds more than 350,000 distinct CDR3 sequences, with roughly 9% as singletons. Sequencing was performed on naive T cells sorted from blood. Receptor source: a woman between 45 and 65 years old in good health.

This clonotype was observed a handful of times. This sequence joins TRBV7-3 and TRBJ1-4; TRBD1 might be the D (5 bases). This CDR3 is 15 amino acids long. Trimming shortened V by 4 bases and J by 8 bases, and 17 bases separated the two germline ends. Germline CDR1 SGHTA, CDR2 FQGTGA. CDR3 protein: CASSSTGTSGEKLFF. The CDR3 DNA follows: TGTGCCAGCAGCTCCACCGGGACTTCAGGCGAAAAACTGTTTTTT.

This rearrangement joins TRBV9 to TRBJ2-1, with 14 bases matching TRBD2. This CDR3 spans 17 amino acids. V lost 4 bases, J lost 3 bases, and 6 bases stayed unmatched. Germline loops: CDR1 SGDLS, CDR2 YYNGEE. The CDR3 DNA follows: TGTGCCAGCAGCCCCCGACTAGCGGGAGGGGGCTACAATGAGCAGTTCTTC. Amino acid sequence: CASSPRLAGGGYNEQFF.

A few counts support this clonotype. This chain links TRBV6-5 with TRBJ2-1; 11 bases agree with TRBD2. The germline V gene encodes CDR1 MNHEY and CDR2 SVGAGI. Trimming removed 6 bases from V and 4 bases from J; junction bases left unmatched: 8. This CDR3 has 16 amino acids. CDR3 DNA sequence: TGTGCCAGCAGCCGTACGACTAGCGGGATATACAATGAGCAGTTCTTC. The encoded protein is CASSRTTSGIYNEQFF.

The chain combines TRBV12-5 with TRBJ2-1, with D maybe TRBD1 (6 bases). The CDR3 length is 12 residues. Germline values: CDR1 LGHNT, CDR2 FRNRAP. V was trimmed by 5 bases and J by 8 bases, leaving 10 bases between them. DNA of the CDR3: TGTGCTAGTGGTCTGACAGGCTATGAGCAGTTCTTC. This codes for CASGLTGYEQFF.

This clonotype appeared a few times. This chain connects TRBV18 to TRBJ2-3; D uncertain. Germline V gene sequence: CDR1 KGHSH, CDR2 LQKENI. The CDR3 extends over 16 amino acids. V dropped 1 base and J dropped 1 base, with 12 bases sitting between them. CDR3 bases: TGTGCCAGCTCACCACTTTGGGCAGGAGGCACAGATACGCAGTATTTT. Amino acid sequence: CASSPLWAGGTDTQYF.

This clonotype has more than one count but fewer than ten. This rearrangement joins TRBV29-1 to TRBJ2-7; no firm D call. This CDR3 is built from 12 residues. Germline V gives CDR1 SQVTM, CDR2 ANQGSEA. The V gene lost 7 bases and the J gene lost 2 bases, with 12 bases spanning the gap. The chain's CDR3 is CSAIYSAYEQYF. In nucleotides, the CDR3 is TGCAGCGCCATCTACAGCGCCTACGAGCAGTACTTC.

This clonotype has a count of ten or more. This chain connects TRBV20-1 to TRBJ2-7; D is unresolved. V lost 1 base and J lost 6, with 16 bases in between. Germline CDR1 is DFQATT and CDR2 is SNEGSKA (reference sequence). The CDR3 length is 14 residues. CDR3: CSARGWEAGSEQYF. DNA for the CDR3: TGCAGTGCTAGAGGTTGGGAAGCAGGCTCCGAGCAGTACTTC.

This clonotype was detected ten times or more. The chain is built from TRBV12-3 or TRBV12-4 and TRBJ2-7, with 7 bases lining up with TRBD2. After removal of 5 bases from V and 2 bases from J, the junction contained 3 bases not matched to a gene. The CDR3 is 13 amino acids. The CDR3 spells CASSPGGTYEQYF. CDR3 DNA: TGTGCCAGCAGTCCCGGGGGGACCTACGAGCAGTACTTC.

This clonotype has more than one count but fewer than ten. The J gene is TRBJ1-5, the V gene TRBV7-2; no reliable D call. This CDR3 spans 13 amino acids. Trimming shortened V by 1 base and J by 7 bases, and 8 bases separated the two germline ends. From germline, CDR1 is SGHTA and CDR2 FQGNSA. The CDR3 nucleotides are TGTGCCAGCAGCTTAGAGGAGATGCAGCCCCAGCATTTT. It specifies CASSLEEMQPQHF.

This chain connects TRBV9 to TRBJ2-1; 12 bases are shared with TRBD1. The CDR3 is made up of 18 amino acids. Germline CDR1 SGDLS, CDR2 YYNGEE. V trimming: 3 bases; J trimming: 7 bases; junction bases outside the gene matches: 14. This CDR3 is CASSERDRGLMGVNEQFF. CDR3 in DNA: TGTGCCAGCAGCGAGAGGGACAGGGGGCTGATGGGGGTGAATGAGCAGTTCTTC.

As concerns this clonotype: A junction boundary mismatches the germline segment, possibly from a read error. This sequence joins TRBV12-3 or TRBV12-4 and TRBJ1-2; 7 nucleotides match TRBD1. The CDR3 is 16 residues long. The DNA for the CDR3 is TGTGCCAGCAGCTTAGGGGCCGGGACAGTCAAGATCGGCTACACCTTC. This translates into CASSLGAGTVKIGYTF.

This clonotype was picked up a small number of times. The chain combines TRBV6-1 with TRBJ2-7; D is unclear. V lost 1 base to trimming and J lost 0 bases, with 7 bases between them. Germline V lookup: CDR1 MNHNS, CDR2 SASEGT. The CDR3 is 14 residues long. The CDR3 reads CASSEVPNSYEQYF. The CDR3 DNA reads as TGTGCCAGCAGTGAAGTACCCAACTCCTACGAGCAGTACTTC.

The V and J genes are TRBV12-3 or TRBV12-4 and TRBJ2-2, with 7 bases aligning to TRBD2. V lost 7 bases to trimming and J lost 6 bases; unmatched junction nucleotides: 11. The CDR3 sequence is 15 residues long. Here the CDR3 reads CASIPRDYTPGELFF. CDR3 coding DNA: TGTGCCAGCATCCCCCGGGACTATACCCCCGGGGAGCTGTTTTTT.

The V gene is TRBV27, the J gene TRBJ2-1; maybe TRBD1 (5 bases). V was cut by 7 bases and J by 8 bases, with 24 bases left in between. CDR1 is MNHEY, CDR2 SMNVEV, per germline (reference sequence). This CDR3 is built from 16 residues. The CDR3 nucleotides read TGTGCCAGCACCGGCGCGAGCCGACGGGTAGGGGATGAGCAGTTCTTC. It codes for CASTGASRRVGDEQFF.

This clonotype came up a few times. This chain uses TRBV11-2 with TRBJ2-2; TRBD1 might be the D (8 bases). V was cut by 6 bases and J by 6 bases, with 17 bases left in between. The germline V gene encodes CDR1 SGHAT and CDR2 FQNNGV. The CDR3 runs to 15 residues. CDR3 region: CASRKNTGGAGELFF. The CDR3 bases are TGTGCCAGCAGGAAGAACACAGGGGGGGCCGGGGAGCTGTTTTTT.

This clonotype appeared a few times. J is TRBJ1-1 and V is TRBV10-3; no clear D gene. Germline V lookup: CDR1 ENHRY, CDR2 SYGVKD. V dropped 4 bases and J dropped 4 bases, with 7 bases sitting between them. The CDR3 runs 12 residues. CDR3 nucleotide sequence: TGTGCCATCAGTGCTTTCTCCACTGAAGCTTTCTTT. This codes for CAISAFSTEAFF.

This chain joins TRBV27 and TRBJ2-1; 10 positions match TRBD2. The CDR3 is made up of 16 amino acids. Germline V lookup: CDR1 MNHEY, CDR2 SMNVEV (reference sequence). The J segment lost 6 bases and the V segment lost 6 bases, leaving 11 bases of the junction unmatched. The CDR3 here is CASSFHPRLAGNEQFF. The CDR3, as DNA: TGTGCCAGCAGCTTTCACCCTCGACTAGCGGGCAATGAGCAGTTCTTC.

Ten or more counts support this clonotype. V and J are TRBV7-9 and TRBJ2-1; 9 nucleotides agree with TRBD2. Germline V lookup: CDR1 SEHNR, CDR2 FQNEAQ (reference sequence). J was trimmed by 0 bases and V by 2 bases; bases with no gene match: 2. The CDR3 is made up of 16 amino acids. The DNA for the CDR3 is TGTGCCAGCAGCTTATTAGCGGGAGCCTCCTACAATGAGCAGTTCTTC. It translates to CASSLLAGASYNEQFF. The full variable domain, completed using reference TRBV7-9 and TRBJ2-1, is DTGVSQNPRHKITKRGQNVTFRCDPISEHNRLYWYRQTLGQGPEFLTYFQNEAQLEKSRLLSDRFSAERPKGSFSTLEIQRTEQGDSAMYLCASSLLAGASYNEQFFGPGTRLTVL.

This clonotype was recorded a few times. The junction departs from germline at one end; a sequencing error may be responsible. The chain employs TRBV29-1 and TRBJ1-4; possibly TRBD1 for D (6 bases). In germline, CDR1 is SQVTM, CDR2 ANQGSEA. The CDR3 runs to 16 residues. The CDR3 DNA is TGCAGCGGTGAAGTGGCGGGGGCAGCTGGGAATGAAAAACTGTTTTTT. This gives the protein CSGEVAGAAGNEKLFF.

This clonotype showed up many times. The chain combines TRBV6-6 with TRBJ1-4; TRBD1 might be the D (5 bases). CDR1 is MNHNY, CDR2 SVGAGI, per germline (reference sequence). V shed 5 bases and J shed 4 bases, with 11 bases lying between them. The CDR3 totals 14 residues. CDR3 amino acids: CASSTTAFNEKLFF. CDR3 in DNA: TGTGCCAGCAGTACGACAGCTTTTAATGAAAAACTGTTTTTT.

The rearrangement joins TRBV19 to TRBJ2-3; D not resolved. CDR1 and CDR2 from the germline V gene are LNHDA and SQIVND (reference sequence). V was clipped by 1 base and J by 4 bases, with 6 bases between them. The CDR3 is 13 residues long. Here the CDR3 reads CASSIAHPDTQYF. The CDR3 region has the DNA TGTGCCAGTAGTATAGCGCACCCAGATACGCAGTATTTT. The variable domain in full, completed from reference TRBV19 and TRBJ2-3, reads DGGITQSPKYLFRKEGQNVTLSCEQNLNHDAMYWYRQDPGQGLRLIYYSQIVNDFQKGDIAEGYSVSREKKESFPLTVTSAQKNPTAFYLCASSIAHPDTQYFGPGTRLTVL.

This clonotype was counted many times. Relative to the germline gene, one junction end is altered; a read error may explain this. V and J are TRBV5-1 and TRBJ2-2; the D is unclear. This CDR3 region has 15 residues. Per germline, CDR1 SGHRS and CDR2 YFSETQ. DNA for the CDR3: TGTGCCAGCAGCTCGAGGACGGCGAACACCGGGGAGCTGTTTTTT. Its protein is CASSSRTANTGELFF.

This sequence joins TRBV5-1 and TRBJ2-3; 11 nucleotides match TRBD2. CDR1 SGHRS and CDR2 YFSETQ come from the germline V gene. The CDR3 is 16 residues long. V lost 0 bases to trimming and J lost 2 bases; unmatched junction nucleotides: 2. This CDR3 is CASSLELAGVTDTQYF. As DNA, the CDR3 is TGCGCCAGCAGCTTGGAACTAGCGGGGGTCACAGATACGCAGTATTTT.

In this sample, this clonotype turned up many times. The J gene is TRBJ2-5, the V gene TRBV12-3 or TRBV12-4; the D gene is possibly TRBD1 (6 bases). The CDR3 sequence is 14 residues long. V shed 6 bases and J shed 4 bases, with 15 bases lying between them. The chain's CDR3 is CASRGDQGGETQYF. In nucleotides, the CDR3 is TGTGCCAGCAGGGGCGACCAAGGGGGAGAGACCCAGTACTTC.

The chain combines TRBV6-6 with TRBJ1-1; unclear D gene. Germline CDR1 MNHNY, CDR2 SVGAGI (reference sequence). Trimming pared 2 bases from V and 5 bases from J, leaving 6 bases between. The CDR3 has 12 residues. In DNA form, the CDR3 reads TGTGCCAGCAGTTACCATGTGACTGAAGCTTTCTTT. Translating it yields CASSYHVTEAFF.

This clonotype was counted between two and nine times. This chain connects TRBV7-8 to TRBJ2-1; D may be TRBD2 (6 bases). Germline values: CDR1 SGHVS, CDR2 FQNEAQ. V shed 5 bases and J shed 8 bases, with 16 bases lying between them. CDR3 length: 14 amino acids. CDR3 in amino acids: CASSPVAVHDEQFF. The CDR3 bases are TGTGCCAGCAGCCCGGTAGCGGTTCACGATGAGCAGTTCTTC.

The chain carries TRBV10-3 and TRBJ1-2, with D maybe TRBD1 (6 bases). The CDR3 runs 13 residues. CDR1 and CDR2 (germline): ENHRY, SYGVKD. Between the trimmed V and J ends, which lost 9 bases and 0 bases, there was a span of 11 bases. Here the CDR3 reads CAITGTTNYGYTF. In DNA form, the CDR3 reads TGTGCCATTACCGGGACAACTAACTATGGCTACACCTTC.

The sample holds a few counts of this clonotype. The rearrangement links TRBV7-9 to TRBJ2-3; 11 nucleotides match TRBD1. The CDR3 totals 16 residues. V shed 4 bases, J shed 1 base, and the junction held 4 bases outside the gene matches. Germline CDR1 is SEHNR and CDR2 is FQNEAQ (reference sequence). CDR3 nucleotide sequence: TGTGCCAGCAGCTCCGGGACAGGGGGAGGCACAGATACGCAGTATTTT. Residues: CASSSGTGGGTDTQYF.